Presented here are 8 T cell receptor beta chains from one specimen sequenced in a study of radiation and T cells in renal cell carcinoma. Stated time point: baseline pretreatment blood. Treatment meaning: 15 Gy SBRT to primary tumor, nephrectomy 4 weeks later. Profiled with immunoSEQ multiplex PCR; TCRdb holds only in-frame clones, not every one. The top ten clones hold approximately 4% of a sample with 130,000 to 150,000 clones, roughly 90% of them seen once. The sample here was blood, taken from a patient whose treatment included radiotherapy and nephrectomy. Receptors were obtained from a woman in her seventies with renal cell carcinoma.

This clone was recorded a few times. The genes are TRBV5-3 and TRBJ1-3; D not certain. TRBV5-3 is recorded as an ORF, its role being uncertain. The CDR3 contains 16 residues. V lost 10 bases and J 1 base, leaving 21 bases between the germline ends. CDR3 coding DNA: TGTGCCCGTAAGTACCGAAGCATCTATTCTGGAAACACCATATATTTT. This sequence encodes CARKYRSIYSGNTIYF.

The chain combines TRBV19 with TRBJ2-1; 10 bases are a match to TRBD2. The V gene end was trimmed by 2 bases and the J gene end by 9 bases; junction bases not matched to a gene: 4. This CDR3 is built from 14 residues. Germline assignment: CDR1 LNHDA and CDR2 SQIVND (reference sequence). CDR3 amino acids: CASSIKRGGGEQFF. The DNA of the CDR3 is TGTGCCAGTAGTATAAAGCGGGGGGGCGGTGAGCAGTTCTTC. The entire variable domain, with the rest obtained from reference TRBV19 and TRBJ2-1, is as follows: DGGITQSPKYLFRKEGQNVTLSCEQNLNHDAMYWYRQDPGQGLRLIYYSQIVNDFQKGDIAEGYSVSREKKESFPLTVTSAQKNPTAFYLCASSIKRGGGEQFFGPGTRLTVL.

This chain joins TRBV7-2 and TRBJ2-7, with D possibly being TRBD2 (5 bases). Between the trimmed V and J ends, which lost 1 base and 1 base, there was a span of 11 bases. This CDR3 spans 15 amino acids. The V gene's germline CDR1 is SGHTA and CDR2 FQGNSA. CDR3 in amino acids: CASSLVATQSYEQYF. In nucleotides, the CDR3 is TGTGCCAGCAGCTTAGTAGCGACTCAATCCTACGAGCAGTACTTC.

The gene calls are TRBV9 and TRBJ2-1; 11 bases line up with TRBD2. Germline V lookup: CDR1 SGDLS, CDR2 YYNGEE. The CDR3 loop spans 16 amino acids. V dropped 3 bases and J dropped 7; count of bases not matched to a gene: 9. CDR3 coding DNA: TGTGCCAGCAGCGGGCTAGCGGGGGGCAAGGGTAATGAGCAGTTCTTC. This gives the protein CASSGLAGGKGNEQFF.

This chain uses TRBV27 with TRBJ2-3, with 8 bases aligning to TRBD1. The CDR3 covers 14 residues. V shed 4 bases, J shed 7 bases, and the junction held 7 bases outside the gene matches. Germline V gene sequence: CDR1 MNHEY, CDR2 SMNVEV (reference sequence). The DNA for the CDR3 is TGTGCCAGCAGTTCCCGGGACAGGATTCATACGCAGTATTTT. This codes for CASSSRDRIHTQYF.

The chain links TRBV5-1 to TRBJ1-3; 8 bases align to TRBD1. From germline, CDR1 is SGHRS and CDR2 YFSETQ. CDR3 length: 15 amino acids. The J segment lost 3 bases and the V segment lost 0 bases, leaving 2 bases of the junction unmatched. This CDR3 is CASSLAGGGGNTIYF. Here the CDR3 DNA reads TGCGCCAGCAGCTTGGCAGGGGGCGGTGGAAACACCATATATTTT.

The chain uses TRBV7-2 and TRBJ1-6; weak D call: TRBD1 (6 bases). This CDR3 is built from 15 residues. The V and J ends lost 5 bases and 9 bases respectively, with 17 bases between them. The V gene's germline CDR1 is SGHTA and CDR2 FQGNSA. The CDR3 bases are TGTGCCAGCAGCAAGCAACAGGGCTCGGGTTCACCCCTCCACTTT. Its translation: CASSKQQGSGSPLHF.

CDR3 in DNA: TGTGCCAGCAGAAACGGACTAGCGGGGTCTCGAGAGACCCAGTACTTC. Amino acid sequence: CASRNGLAGSRETQYF. The gene calls are TRBV25-1 and TRBJ2-5, with 12 nucleotides matching TRBD2. The CDR3 extends over 16 amino acids. Per germline, CDR1 MGHDK and CDR2 SYGVNS. V lost 6 bases and J lost 4; bases outside the gene matches: 9.